The present entry profiles one T cell receptor (beta chain) with its context. What it binds is not known. Data came from immunoSEQ multiplex PCR; TCRdb stores just in-frame clones and leaves some out. There are around 110,000 clones in the sample; about 92% occur only once, and around 1.2% lies in the top ten. The sample originates from a study of graft-versus-host responses after intestinal transplantation. General study findings and limits: Allograft graft-versus-host to host-versus-graft clonal ratios ran high in patients with graft-donor T cell macrochimerism. Early post-transplant declines in HvG were associated with peak levels of circulating GvH clones. Analysis identified GvH clones in recipient marrow, with some appearing first in ileum or blood.

CDR1 is SGDLS and CDR2 is YYNGEE in the germline V gene. This CDR3 is built from 17 residues. V dropped 3 bases and J dropped 0 bases, with 16 bases sitting between them. The source was unstimulated CD8+ T cells sorted from spleen or lymph node cells, collected before transplant. This rearrangement joins TRBV9 to TRBJ2-1, with a possible D match to TRBD2 (6 bases). This clonotype was sampled from a human donor who was the organ donor for an intestinal transplant. The CDR3 loop reads CASSASRDSSSYNEQFF. The CDR3, as DNA: TGTGCCAGCAGCGCATCCCGGGACTCCAGCTCCTACAATGAGCAGTTCTTC.